The clone carrying this TCR beta chain has just one count. Its antigen is not identified. The entry originates in a study of cytomegalovirus exposure and HLA in healthy donors. Regarding the study as a whole: As was reported, the classifier diagnosed cytomegalovirus status with high specificity and sensitivity. Near-uniform donor sequencing depth was presumed by presence/absence analyses.

Trimming took off 4 bases at V and 6 bases at J, with 13 bases between the two ends. CDR1 and CDR2 (germline): SQVTM, ANQGSEA. CDR3 length equals 13 residues. PCR amplification relied on 60 Vbeta primers (plus 13 Jbeta primers). TCRdb's copy holds only in-frame clones and misses some; the assay was immunoSEQ multiplex PCR. Of more than 60,000 clones in the sample, around 83% are singletons; the top ten hold approximately 19%. This clonotype was sampled from an older man in good health and CMV-seropositive. This sequence joins TRBV29-1 and TRBJ1-5; D is perhaps TRBD1 (5 bases). The sample taken for sequencing was PBMCs. The CDR3 sequence is CSVAQGLGQPQHF. The CDR3 DNA is TGCAGCGTTGCCCAGGGTTTGGGTCAGCCCCAGCATTTT.